This TCR beta chain appears in the sequencing data of a study of blood T cell repertoires in COVID-19. Turning to the study itself: The origin of the acute and convalescent COVID-19 samples was the United States, Italy and Spain. From T cells, B-cell-depleted T cells, or PBMCs came the material, which was cDNA or gDNA.

Authors' methods: The assay estimated nucleated cells by amplifying reference gene primers. Assay: immunoSEQ multiplex PCR; the TCRdb copy retains only in-frame clones and omits some. D and trimming come from the DNA, and the V and J calls and clone size come from that table. The sample includes tens of thousands of clones, roughly 85% of them seen just once. This clonotype was sampled from a human donor in a cohort sampled during active COVID-19. The sequenced material came from peripheral blood.

CDR3 residues: CASTQGLSNQPQHF. The CDR3 bases are TGTGCCAGCACACAGGGTTTGAGCAATCAGCCCCAGCATTTT. This rearrangement joins TRBV5-6 to TRBJ1-5, with a tentative D call TRBD1 (6 bases). CDR3 length equals 14 residues. Germline CDR1 and CDR2: SGHDT and YYEEEE. With 6 bases removed from V and 1 base from J, the gap between germline ends came to 11 bases.